The clone carrying this TCR beta chain has a count of ten or more. Its antigen is still unknown. Read sequence stops 3 residues before the CDR3 end, and the germline J gene provides the missing end. The data belong to a study of T cell clonality in common variable immunodeficiency. Study-level points and caveats: What drives increased CVID clonality needs T cell subpopulation sequencing. CVID subjects had higher TCRbeta clonality than healthy controls, most marked in about a third. In common variable immunodeficiency, TCR beta chains reportedly carried fewer deletions and N-nucleotide insertions. CVID subjects shared fewer TCRbeta clones than healthy controls did.

V shed 1 base and J shed 8 bases, with 13 bases lying between them. Germline V gene data show CDR1 as SGDLS and CDR2 as YYNGEE. This CDR3 has 14 residues. The assay was immunoSEQ multiplex PCR, and TCRdb's table has in-frame clones only and misses some. Altogether tens of thousands of clones were found in the sample, and no singletons occur. This chain links TRBV9 with TRBJ2-1; TRBD2 is a possible D gene (5 bases). This TCR derives from a person aged 18 to 70 in good health. The sample taken for sequencing was peripheral blood mononuclear cells. The CDR3 protein is CASSVLYRGDEQFF. Partial CDR3 DNA: TGTGCCAGCAGCGTACTGTATCGGGGTGATGAG.